Presented here are 15 T cell receptor beta chains from one specimen sequenced in a study of blood T cell repertoires in COVID-19. Generated by immunoSEQ multiplex PCR, the TCRdb table keeps only in-frame clones and is missing some. This sample has 240,000 or so clones, with roughly 83% found just once. Sequenced input: peripheral blood. These receptor sequences come from a woman aged 80 or over with acute or convalescent COVID-19.

This rearrangement joins TRBV3-1 (or the pseudogene TRBV3-2) to TRBJ1-1; 12 bases map to TRBD1. Germline CDR1 is LGHDT and CDR2 is YNNKEL (reference sequence). This CDR3 comprises 16 residues. V shed 2 bases, J shed 4 bases, and the junction held 5 bases outside the gene matches. CDR3 in amino acids: CASSQWDRGPSTEAFF. The CDR3 nucleotides read TGTGCCAGCAGCCAATGGGACAGGGGGCCGAGCACTGAAGCTTTCTTT.

The gene calls are TRBV7-3 and TRBJ1-5; a weak D match, TRBD1 (5 bases). The CDR3 spans 13 residues. Per germline, CDR1 SGHTA and CDR2 FQGTGA. Trimming took off 5 bases at V and 5 bases at J, with 10 bases between the two ends. CDR3 in DNA: TGTGCCAGCAGCCTGGGGCCCGATCAGCCCCAGCATTTT. This gives the protein CASSLGPDQPQHF.

The J gene is TRBJ1-2, the V gene TRBV19, with a tentative D call TRBD1 (6 bases). The CDR3 runs to 14 residues. With 3 bases removed from V and 8 bases from J, the gap between germline ends came to 16 bases. CDR1 LNHDA and CDR2 SQIVND come from the germline V gene (reference sequence). CDR3: CASSIGTRGAGYTF. CDR3 nucleotide sequence: TGTGCCAGTAGTATCGGGACAAGGGGTGCCGGCTACACCTTC.

J is TRBJ2-7 and V is TRBV5-1; D gene ambiguous. Trimming removed 0 bases at V and 3 bases at J, with 7 bases between. Germline CDR1 and CDR2: SGHRS and YFSETQ. The CDR3 is made up of 13 amino acids. This CDR3 reads CASSLGAVYEQYF. The DNA for the CDR3 is TGCGCCAGCAGCTTGGGGGCAGTCTACGAGCAGTACTTC.

J is TRBJ2-5 and V is TRBV18; 13 nucleotides match TRBD2. There are 17 residues in the CDR3. V lost 3 bases to trimming and J lost 7 bases; unmatched junction nucleotides: 11. CDR1 and CDR2 from the germline V gene are KGHSH and LQKENI. This CDR3 is CASSPPSGLAGKRTQYF. The CDR3 DNA is TGTGCCAGCTCACCGCCTTCGGGACTAGCGGGGAAGAGGACCCAGTACTTC.

The V and J genes are TRBV27 and TRBJ1-1; a possible D gene is TRBD1 (6 bases). The length of the CDR3 is 15 residues. V shed 5 bases and J shed 4 bases, with 17 bases lying between them. Germline V lookup: CDR1 MNHEY, CDR2 SMNVEV (reference sequence). CDR3 residues: CASSPRGALTTEAFF. The DNA for the CDR3 is TGTGCCAGCAGTCCTCGGGGGGCGCTCACCACTGAAGCTTTCTTT.

The chain recombines TRBV5-1 with TRBJ1-1, with TRBD1 matching 8 bases. Trimming removed 3 bases from V and 5 bases from J; junction bases left unmatched: 6. This CDR3 spans 14 amino acids. CDR1 is SGHRS and CDR2 is YFSETQ in the germline V gene. CDR3 nucleotides: TGCGCCAGCAGCTCAATTACAGGGGGGACTGAAGCTTTCTTT. This gives the protein CASSSITGGTEAFF. Together with reference TRBV5-1 and TRBJ1-1, the CDR3 gives the full variable domain: KAGVTQTPRYLIKTRGQQVTLSCSPISGHRSVSWYQQTPGQGLQFLFEYFSETQRNKGNFPGRFSGRQFSNSRSEMNVSTLELGDSALYLCASSSITGGTEAFFGQGTRLTVV.

The J gene is TRBJ1-2, the V gene TRBV3-1 (or the pseudogene TRBV3-2); 7 bases fit TRBD1. The CDR3 totals 13 residues. CDR1 and CDR2 from the germline V gene are LGHDT and YNNKEL (reference sequence). V lost 4 bases and J lost 6; bases outside the gene matches: 5. The CDR3 reads CASSPGQPDGYTF. The CDR3 coding sequence is TGTGCCAGCAGCCCGGGACAGCCGGATGGCTACACCTTC.

The chain employs TRBV10-3 and TRBJ1-2; D might be TRBD1 (6 bases). The CDR3 has 13 residues. The germline V and J ends were trimmed by 4 bases and 3 bases, with 9 bases remaining between them. Germline CDR1 reads ENHRY; CDR2 reads SYGVKD. This CDR3 is CAISVNRDYGYTF. The DNA of the CDR3 is TGTGCCATCAGTGTTAACAGGGACTATGGCTACACCTTC.

CDR3 amino acids: CASSYTGSAPNQPQHF. CDR3 nucleotide sequence: TGCGCCAGCAGCTATACAGGGAGTGCCCCCAATCAGCCCCAGCATTTT. This chain connects TRBV5-1 to TRBJ1-5, with TRBD1 as a possible D gene (6 bases). V lost 3 bases to trimming and J lost 3 bases, with 16 bases between them. This CDR3 is 16 amino acids long. The V gene's germline CDR1 is SGHRS and CDR2 YFSETQ.

This sequence joins TRBV11-1 and TRBJ1-6, with 7 bases aligning to TRBD1. The CDR3 extends over 14 amino acids. V was pared by 5 bases and J by 6 bases, with 4 bases of the junction left unmatched. From germline, CDR1 is SGHAT and CDR2 FQDESV (reference sequence). The CDR3: CASSRDRVNSPLHF. CDR3 nucleotides: TGTGCCAGCAGCCGAGACAGGGTTAATTCACCCCTCCACTTT.

This chain links TRBV21-1 with TRBJ1-5. TRBV21-1 is noted as a pseudogene. This CDR3 is built from 16 residues. CDR3 bases: TGTGCCAGCAACTCGGGGGGGGGATTAGGGAATCAGCCCCAGCATTTT. This encodes CASNSGGGLGNQPQHF.

V gene TRBV10-3 combines with J gene TRBJ2-7; 7 nucleotides agree with TRBD2. This CDR3 contains 15 residues. The trim removed 4 bases at V and 1 base at J, leaving 7 bases unmatched. CDR1 ENHRY and CDR2 SYGVKD come from the germline V gene. Here the CDR3 reads CAISGSGEGSYEQYF. In nucleotides, the CDR3 is TGTGCCATCAGTGGAAGCGGGGAAGGGTCCTACGAGCAGTACTTC.

This CDR3 is CASKEQGAGGYTF. The CDR3 nucleotides are TGTGCCAGCAAAGAACAGGGGGCTGGTGGCTACACCTTC. The chain employs TRBV2 and TRBJ1-2; 9 bases align to TRBD1. The V gene end was trimmed by 7 bases and the J gene end by 7 bases; junction bases not matched to a gene: 7. Germline V lookup: CDR1 SNHLY, CDR2 FYNNEI. The CDR3 totals 13 residues.

This clone was detected only a few times. V usage is TRBV4-2 and J usage is TRBJ2-7; 11 positions match TRBD2. The CDR3 covers 15 residues. J gave up 4 bases and V 2 bases, and 4 bases lay outside the gene matches. Germline V gene data show CDR1 as LGHNA and CDR2 as YNFKEQ. CDR3 sequence reads: CASSQSTSGAYEQYF. The CDR3 nucleotides read TGTGCCAGCAGCCAATCGACTAGCGGGGCTTACGAGCAGTACTTC.